This note documents a single T cell receptor (beta chain) sequence. This sample was taken from a study of T cell responses to AZD1222 COVID-19 vaccine. The germline V and J ends were trimmed by 3 bases and 1 base, with 7 bases remaining between them. Germline CDR1 reads MDHEN; CDR2 reads SYDVKM. The CDR3 loop spans 13 amino acids. Assay used: immunoSEQ multiplex PCR; TCRdb lists only in-frame clones, some missing. There are more than 95,000 clones in the sample; 93% occur only once, and around 5% lies in the top ten. The chain is built from TRBV28 and TRBJ2-7; D assignment may be TRBD1 or TRBD2 (5 bases each). The source is an adult in good health. Source: peripheral blood, taken on day 0 of AZD1222 vaccination. CDR3 protein: CASSLGPSYEQYF. The CDR3 region has the DNA TGTGCCAGCAGTTTGGGACCATCCTACGAGCAGTACTTC.